The clone carrying this T cell receptor (beta chain) was counted a few times. This entry belongs to a study of human T cells and chemical hapten exposure. Study-level information: Investigators sensitized around 2 cm by around 2 cm of upper inner arm skin with 2% DPC. During the roughly 24-week study period, patients had diphenylcyclopropenone applied to the scalp every week.

As processed by the authors: Samples held a median of roughly 100,000 TCRs, range about 20,000–690,600. TCRdb re-called the RACE reads through MiXCR, storing one row per CDR3 protein. The V and J calls, along with clone size, are taken from TCRdb and not from the paper's own processing. In the table there are around 77,000 distinct CDR3 sequences, around 9.8% of which are singletons. Time point in this sample: patch test 1, 2 weeks after DPC sensitization. Treatment specified: therapeutic diphenylcyclopropenone sensitization with weekly scalp DPC. Each patch-test visit's blood sample preceded patch application. Germline V gene lookup returns CDR1 SGDLS and CDR2 YYNGEE. Trimming took 0 bases from V and 1 from J, leaving 8 bases between them. The CDR3 covers 15 residues.

This clonotype was obtained from a woman between 40 and 50 years old with alopecia areata. Some clones in this sample may be carry-over from other donors' samples. The sequenced sample was whole blood, obtained in connection with sensitization to the hapten diphenylcyclopropenone (DPC). This chain connects TRBV9 to TRBJ2-1; TRBD2 is a possible D gene (6 bases). The CDR3 DNA is TGTGCCAGCAGCGTAGATAGCGGTTCCTACAATGAGCAGTTCTTC. Protein: CASSVDSGSYNEQFF.